This TCR beta chain derives from a study of long-term antiretroviral therapy in people with HIV. Study observations and caveats: Controls exceeded HIV repertoires in CDR3 length range.

Assay version v3.0 of immunoSEQ was used, and it was run at survey level. TCRdb's table, derived via immunoSEQ multiplex PCR, lists solely in-frame clones and lacks some. The sample has roughly 39,000 clones, 75% to 90% seen once. Concerning this clone: What it recognizes is unknown.

Every one of the donors gave at least one pre-ART PBMC sample and at least two post-ART PBMC samples. CDR3 length equals 13 residues. Trimming removed 3 bases at V and 5 bases at J, with 11 bases between. Germline loops: CDR1 MNHNS, CDR2 SASEGT. The TCR was taken from a woman aged 18-30 years with HIV. The J gene is TRBJ2-7, the V gene TRBV6-1; maybe TRBD1 (6 bases). Here the sequenced sample was unsorted PBMCs, taken just before starting antiretroviral therapy. CDR3 amino acids: CASSEGTFHEQYF. The CDR3 DNA is TGTGCCAGCAGTGAGGGGACATTCCACGAGCAGTACTTC.